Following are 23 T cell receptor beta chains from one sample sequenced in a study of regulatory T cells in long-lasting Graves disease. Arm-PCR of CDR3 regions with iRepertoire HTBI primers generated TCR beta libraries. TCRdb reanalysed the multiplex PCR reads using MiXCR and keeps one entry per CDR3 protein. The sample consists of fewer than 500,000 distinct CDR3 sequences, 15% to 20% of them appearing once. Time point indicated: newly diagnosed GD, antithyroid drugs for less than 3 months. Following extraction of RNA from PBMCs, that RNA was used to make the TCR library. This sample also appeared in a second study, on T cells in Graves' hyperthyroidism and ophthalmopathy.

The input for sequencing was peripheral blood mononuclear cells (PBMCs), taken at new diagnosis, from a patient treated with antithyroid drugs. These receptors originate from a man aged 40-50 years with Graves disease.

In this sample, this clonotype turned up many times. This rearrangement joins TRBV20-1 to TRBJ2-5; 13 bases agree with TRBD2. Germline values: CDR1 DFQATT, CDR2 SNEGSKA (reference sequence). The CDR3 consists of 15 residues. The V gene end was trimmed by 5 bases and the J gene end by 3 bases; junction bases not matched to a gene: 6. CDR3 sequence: CSARRTSGRKETQYF. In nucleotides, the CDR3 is TGCAGTGCTCGGCGGACTAGCGGGAGAAAAGAGACCCAGTACTTC.

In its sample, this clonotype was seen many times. This CDR3 reads CAISTGLAGGRTYEQYF. As DNA, the CDR3 is TGTGCCATCAGCACGGGACTAGCGGGAGGGAGGACCTACGAGCAGTACTTC. The chain is built from TRBV10-3 and TRBJ2-7, with TRBD2 matching over 16 bases. Germline V gene sequence: CDR1 ENHRY, CDR2 SYGVKD. Trimming took 6 bases from V and 2 from J; bases not matched to a gene: 7. The CDR3 contains 17 residues.

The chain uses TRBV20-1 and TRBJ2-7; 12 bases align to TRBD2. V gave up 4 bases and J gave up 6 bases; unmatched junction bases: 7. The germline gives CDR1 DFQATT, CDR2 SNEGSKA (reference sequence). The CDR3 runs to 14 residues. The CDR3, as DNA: TGCAGTGCTATGAGACTAGCGGGAGACGGCGAGCAGTACTTC. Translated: CSAMRLAGDGEQYF.

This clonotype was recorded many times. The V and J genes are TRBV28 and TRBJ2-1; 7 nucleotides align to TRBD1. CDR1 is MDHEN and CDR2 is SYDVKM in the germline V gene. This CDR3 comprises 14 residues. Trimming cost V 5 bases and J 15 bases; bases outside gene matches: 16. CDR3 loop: CASSEHRDSGFRFF. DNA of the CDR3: TGTGCCAGCAGTGAGCACCGGGACAGCGGATTCCGGTTCTTC.

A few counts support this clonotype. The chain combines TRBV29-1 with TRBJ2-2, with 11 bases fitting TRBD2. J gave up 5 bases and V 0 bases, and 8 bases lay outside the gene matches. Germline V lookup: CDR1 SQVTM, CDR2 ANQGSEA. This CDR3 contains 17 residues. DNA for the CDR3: TGCAGCGTTGAAGATGGTACTAGCGGGAGTTTAACCGGGGAGCTGTTTTTT. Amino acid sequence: CSVEDGTSGSLTGELFF.

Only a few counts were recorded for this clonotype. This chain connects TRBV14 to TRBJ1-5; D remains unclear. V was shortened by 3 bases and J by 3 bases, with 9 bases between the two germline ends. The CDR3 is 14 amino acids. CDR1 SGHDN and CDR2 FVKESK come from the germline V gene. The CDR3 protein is CASSHRGINQPQHF. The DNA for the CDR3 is TGTGCCAGCAGCCACCGAGGAATCAATCAGCCCCAGCATTTT.

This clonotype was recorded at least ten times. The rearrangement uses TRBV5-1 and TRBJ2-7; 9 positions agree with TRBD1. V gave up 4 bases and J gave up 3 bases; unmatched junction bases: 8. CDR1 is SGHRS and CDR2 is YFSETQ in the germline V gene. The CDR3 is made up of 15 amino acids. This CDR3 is CASSARDRVDYEQYF. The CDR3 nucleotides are TGCGCCAGCAGCGCGAGGGACAGGGTAGACTACGAGCAGTACTTC.

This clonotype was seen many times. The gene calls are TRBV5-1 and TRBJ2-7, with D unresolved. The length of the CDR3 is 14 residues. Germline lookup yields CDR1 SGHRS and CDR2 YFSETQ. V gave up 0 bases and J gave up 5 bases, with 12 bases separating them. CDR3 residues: CASSLVEPGDEQYF. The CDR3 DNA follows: TGCGCCAGCAGCTTGGTAGAACCTGGGGACGAGCAGTACTTC.

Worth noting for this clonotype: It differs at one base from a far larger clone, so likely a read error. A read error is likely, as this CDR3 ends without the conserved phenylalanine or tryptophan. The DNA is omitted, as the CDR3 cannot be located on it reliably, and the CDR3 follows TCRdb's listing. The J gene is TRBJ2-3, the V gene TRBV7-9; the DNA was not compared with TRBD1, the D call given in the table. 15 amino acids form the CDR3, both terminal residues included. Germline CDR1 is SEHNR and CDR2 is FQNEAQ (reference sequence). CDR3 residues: CASSLRGGGVDEQFL.

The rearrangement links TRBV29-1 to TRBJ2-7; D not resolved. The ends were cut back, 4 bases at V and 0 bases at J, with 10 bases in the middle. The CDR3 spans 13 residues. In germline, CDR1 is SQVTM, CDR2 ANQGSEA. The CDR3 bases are TGCAGCGTTGCACGGCAGAACTCCTACGAGCAGTACTTC. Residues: CSVARQNSYEQYF.

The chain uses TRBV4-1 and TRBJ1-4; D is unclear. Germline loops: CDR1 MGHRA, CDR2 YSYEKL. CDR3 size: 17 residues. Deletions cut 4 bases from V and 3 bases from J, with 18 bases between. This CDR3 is CASSPDRGLTSNEKLFF. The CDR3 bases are TGCGCCAGCAGCCCCGACCGGGGTCTAACCTCTAATGAAAAACTGTTTTTT.

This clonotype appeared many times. The CDR3 coding sequence is TGTGCCACCAGCAGAGATCTAGGGCCAGGGTTTGTAGATACGCAGTATTTT. This sequence encodes CATSRDLGPGFVDTQYF. The V call is TRBV15, the J call TRBJ2-3, with TRBD1 as a possible D gene (5 bases). The V gene's germline CDR1 is LNHNV and CDR2 YYDKDF (reference sequence). The CDR3 covers 17 residues. V was pared by 0 bases and J by 5 bases, with 18 bases between.

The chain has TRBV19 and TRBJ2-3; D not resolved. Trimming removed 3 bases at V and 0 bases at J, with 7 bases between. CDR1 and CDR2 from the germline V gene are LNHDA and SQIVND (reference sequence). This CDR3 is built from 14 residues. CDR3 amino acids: CASSIRRSTDTQYF. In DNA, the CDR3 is TGTGCCAGTAGTATCAGACGAAGCACAGATACGCAGTATTTT. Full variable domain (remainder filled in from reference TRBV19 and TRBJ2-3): DGGITQSPKYLFRKEGQNVTLSCEQNLNHDAMYWYRQDPGQGLRLIYYSQIVNDFQKGDIAEGYSVSREKKESFPLTVTSAQKNPTAFYLCASSIRRSTDTQYFGPGTRLTVL.

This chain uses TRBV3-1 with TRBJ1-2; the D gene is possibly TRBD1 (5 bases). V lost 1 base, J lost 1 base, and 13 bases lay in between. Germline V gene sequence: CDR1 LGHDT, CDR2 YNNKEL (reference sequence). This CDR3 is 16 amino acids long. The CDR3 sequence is CASSQGIGDFNYGYTF. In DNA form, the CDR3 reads TGTGCCAGCAGCCAAGGAATAGGGGATTTTAACTATGGCTACACCTTC.

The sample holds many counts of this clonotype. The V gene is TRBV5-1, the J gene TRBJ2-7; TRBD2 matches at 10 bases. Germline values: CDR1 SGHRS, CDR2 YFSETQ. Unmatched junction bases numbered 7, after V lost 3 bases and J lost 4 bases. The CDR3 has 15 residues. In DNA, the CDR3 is TGCGCCAGCAGCTCCCCAGGGACTAGCGCTTACGAGCAGTACTTC. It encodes CASSSPGTSAYEQYF.

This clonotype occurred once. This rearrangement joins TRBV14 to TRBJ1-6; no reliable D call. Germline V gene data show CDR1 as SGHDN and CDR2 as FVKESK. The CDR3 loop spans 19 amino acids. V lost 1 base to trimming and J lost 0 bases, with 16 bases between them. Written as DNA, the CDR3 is TGTGCCAGCAGCCAAGTCTCGGGTGCGGGGAGCTCCTATAATTCACCCCTCCACTTT. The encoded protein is CASSQVSGAGSSYNSPLHF.

CDR3 bases: TGTGCCAGCAGCCCGGGACTAGCGGGAGACACAGATACGCAGTATTTT. It is translated as CASSPGLAGDTDTQYF. V gene TRBV4-2 combines with J gene TRBJ2-3; 14 bases map to TRBD2. CDR1 LGHNA and CDR2 YNFKEQ come from the germline V gene. J gave up 2 bases and V 4 bases, and 2 bases lay outside the gene matches. The CDR3 contains 16 residues.

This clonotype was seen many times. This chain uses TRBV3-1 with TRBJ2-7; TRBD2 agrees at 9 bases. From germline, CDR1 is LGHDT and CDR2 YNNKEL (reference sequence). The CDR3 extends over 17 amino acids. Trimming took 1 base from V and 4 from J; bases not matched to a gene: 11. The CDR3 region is CASSQAFSGSLRYEQYF. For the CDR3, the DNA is TGTGCCAGCAGCCAAGCTTTTAGCGGGAGTCTGCGTTACGAGCAGTACTTC.

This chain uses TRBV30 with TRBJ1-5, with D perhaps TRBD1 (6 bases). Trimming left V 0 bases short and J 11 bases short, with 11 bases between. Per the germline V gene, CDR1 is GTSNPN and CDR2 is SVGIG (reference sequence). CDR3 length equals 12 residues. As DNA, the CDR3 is TGTGCCTGGAGTGTACAGGGCAGGGCCCAGCATTTT. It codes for CAWSVQGRAQHF.

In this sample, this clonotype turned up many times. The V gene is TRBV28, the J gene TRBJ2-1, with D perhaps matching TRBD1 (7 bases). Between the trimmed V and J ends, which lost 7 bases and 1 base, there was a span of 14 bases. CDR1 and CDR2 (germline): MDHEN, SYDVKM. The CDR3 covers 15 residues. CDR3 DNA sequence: TGTGCCAGCACCCAGGGGGGCCCTTCCTACAATGAGCAGTTCTTC. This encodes CASTQGGPSYNEQFF.

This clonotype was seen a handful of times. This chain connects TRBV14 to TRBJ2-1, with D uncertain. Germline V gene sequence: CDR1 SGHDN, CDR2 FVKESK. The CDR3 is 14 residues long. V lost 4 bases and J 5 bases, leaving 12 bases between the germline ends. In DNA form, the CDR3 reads TGTGCCAGCAGCCGGAGACGGATCGACAATGAGCAGTTCTTC. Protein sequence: CASSRRRIDNEQFF.

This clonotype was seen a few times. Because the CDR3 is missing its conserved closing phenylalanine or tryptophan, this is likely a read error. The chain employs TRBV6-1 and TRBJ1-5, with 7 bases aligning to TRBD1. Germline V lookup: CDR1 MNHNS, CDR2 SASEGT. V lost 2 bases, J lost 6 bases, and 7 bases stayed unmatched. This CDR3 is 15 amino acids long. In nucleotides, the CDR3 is TGTGCCAGCAGTGAACGGACAGGACAAGTTCAGCCCCAGCATCTT. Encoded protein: CASSERTGQVQPQHL.

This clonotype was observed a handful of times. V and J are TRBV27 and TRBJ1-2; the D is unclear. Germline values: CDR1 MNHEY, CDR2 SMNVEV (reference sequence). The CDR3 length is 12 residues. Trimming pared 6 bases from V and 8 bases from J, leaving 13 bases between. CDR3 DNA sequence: TGTGCCAGCAGCTCCCCTCAAGGGGGCTACACCTTC. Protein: CASSSPQGGYTF.